These T cell receptor beta chains were read from a single sample in a study of graft-versus-host responses after intestinal transplantation. Generated by immunoSEQ multiplex PCR, the TCRdb table keeps only in-frame clones and is missing some. The table has 96,000 or so clones, 80% to 95% seen once. Antigen specificity for these receptors is unknown. The sequencing used unstimulated CD4+ T cells sorted from spleen or lymph node cells, collected before intestinal transplant. All receptors derive from a human donor who received an intestinal transplant. Both conserved end residues are part of each CDR3. The order of the fields is J gene, V gene, clone size, D gene, CDR3 protein, CDR3 DNA. A D gene is named only where the DNA matches it firmly. The size of a clone is reported for some rows only, either as once, few or many, or as a class for expanded clones.

j_call: TRBJ2-5
v_call: TRBV5-4
clone_size: .
d_call: TRBD2
cdr3_aa: CASSLSRGGGYTQYF
cdr3_nt: TGTGCCAGCAGCTTGTCGCGGGGCGGGGGTTATACCCAGTACTTC

j_call: TRBJ2-1
v_call: TRBV5-1
clone_size: .
d_call: .
cdr3_aa: CASSLPPWSGSSYNEQFF
cdr3_nt: TGCGCCAGCAGCCTGCCCCCGTGGAGCGGCTCCTCCTACAATGAGCAGTTCTTC

j_call: TRBJ2-3
v_call: TRBV7-9
clone_size: .
d_call: .
cdr3_aa: CASSLISPDTQYF
cdr3_nt: TGTGCCAGCAGCTTAATTTCTCCAGATACGCAGTATTTT

j_call: TRBJ2-3
v_call: TRBV4-1
clone_size: .
d_call: TRBD1
cdr3_aa: CASTLRDSADTQYF
cdr3_nt: TGCGCCAGCACCTTGAGGGACAGTGCAGATACGCAGTATTTT

j_call: TRBJ2-2
v_call: TRBV4-1
clone_size: .
d_call: .
cdr3_aa: CASSQASVDGELFF
cdr3_nt: TGCGCCAGCAGCCAAGCCTCCGTAGACGGGGAGCTGTTTTTT

j_call: TRBJ2-1
v_call: TRBV9
clone_size: .
d_call: .
cdr3_aa: CASSAYLNNEQFF
cdr3_nt: TGTGCCAGCAGCGCCTACTTAAACAATGAGCAGTTCTTC

j_call: TRBJ2-1
v_call: TRBV9
clone_size: .
d_call: TRBD2
cdr3_aa: CASSAGLAGGNEQFF
cdr3_nt: TGTGCCAGCAGCGCCGGACTAGCGGGAGGAAATGAGCAGTTCTTC

j_call: TRBJ1-4
v_call: TRBV7-8
clone_size: .
d_call: .
cdr3_aa: CASSLSRGFDEKLFF
cdr3_nt: TGTGCCAGCAGCCTCAGTCGAGGGTTCGATGAAAAACTGTTTTTT

j_call: TRBJ2-2
v_call: TRBV5-1
clone_size: .
d_call: .
cdr3_aa: CASTMGGMNTGELFF
cdr3_nt: TGCGCCAGCACCATGGGAGGAATGAACACCGGGGAGCTGTTTTTT

j_call: TRBJ2-7
v_call: TRBV28
clone_size: .
d_call: .
cdr3_aa: CASSFGAYEQYF
cdr3_nt: TGTGCCAGCAGTTTCGGAGCCTACGAGCAGTACTTC

j_call: TRBJ2-7
v_call: TRBV12-5
clone_size: .
d_call: .
cdr3_aa: CASHNDRPPYEQYF
cdr3_nt: TGTGCTAGTCACAACGACAGGCCCCCCTACGAGCAGTACTTC

j_call: TRBJ2-7
v_call: TRBV19
clone_size: .
d_call: .
cdr3_aa: CASSTGVGSYEQYF
cdr3_nt: TGTGCCAGTAGTACAGGGGTGGGCTCCTACGAGCAGTACTTC

j_call: TRBJ2-7
v_call: TRBV27
clone_size: .
d_call: TRBD1
cdr3_aa: CASSPSTGHSEQYF
cdr3_nt: TGTGCCAGCAGCCCATCGACAGGGCACAGCGAGCAGTACTTC

j_call: TRBJ2-2
v_call: TRBV21-1
clone_size: .
d_call: .
cdr3_aa: CASSTSLDREGGELFF
cdr3_nt: TGTGCCAGCAGCACCAGCTTGGACAGGGAGGGCGGGGAGCTGTTTTTT

j_call: TRBJ1-5
v_call: TRBV9
clone_size: few
d_call: .
cdr3_aa: CASSERDRNQPQHF
cdr3_nt: TGTGCCAGCAGCGAGCGGGACCGCAATCAGCCCCAGCATTTT

j_call: TRBJ2-6
v_call: TRBV11-3
clone_size: .
d_call: TRBD1
cdr3_aa: CASSSGQGVGANVLTF
cdr3_nt: TGTGCCAGCAGCTCCGGACAGGGGGTCGGGGCCAACGTCCTGACTTTC

j_call: TRBJ2-2
v_call: TRBV5-1
clone_size: .
d_call: TRBD2
cdr3_aa: CASSLDGGSGGELFF
cdr3_nt: TGCGCCAGCAGCTTGGACGGCGGGAGCGGCGGGGAGCTGTTTTTT

j_call: TRBJ2-6
v_call: TRBV5-1
clone_size: once
d_call: TRBD2
cdr3_aa: CASSLRLAGATGANVLTF
cdr3_nt: TGCGCCAGCAGCCTGCGACTAGCGGGAGCCACAGGGGCCAACGTCCTGACTTTC

j_call: TRBJ1-5
v_call: TRBV4-2
clone_size: .
d_call: .
cdr3_aa: CASSQDSGSNQPQHF
cdr3_nt: TGTGCCAGCAGCCAGGACAGTGGAAGCAATCAGCCCCAGCATTTT

j_call: TRBJ1-1
v_call: TRBV7-8
clone_size: once
d_call: .
cdr3_aa: CASSFQGNTEAFF
cdr3_nt: TGTGCCAGCAGCTTCCAGGGGAACACTGAAGCTTTCTTT

j_call: TRBJ1-6
v_call: TRBV27
clone_size: .
d_call: .
cdr3_aa: CASSINLWGLGSPLHF
cdr3_nt: TGTGCCAGCAGTATCAACCTGTGGGGCCTCGGGTCACCCCTCCACTTT

j_call: TRBJ1-5
v_call: TRBV6-1
clone_size: few
d_call: TRBD1
cdr3_aa: CASSGDRNQPQHF
cdr3_nt: TGTGCCAGCAGTGGGGACAGAAATCAGCCCCAGCATTTT

j_call: TRBJ2-5
v_call: TRBV7-3
clone_size: .
d_call: TRBD2
cdr3_aa: CASSLIGGGVQETQYF
cdr3_nt: TGTGCCAGCAGCTTAATTGGCGGGGGGGTCCAAGAGACCCAGTACTTC

j_call: TRBJ1-5
v_call: TRBV6-6
clone_size: .
d_call: .
cdr3_aa: CASSQGSDQPQHF
cdr3_nt: TGTGCCAGCAGCCAGGGGAGCGATCAGCCCCAGCATTTT

j_call: TRBJ1-1
v_call: TRBV10-3
clone_size: many
d_call: .
cdr3_aa: CAISSHHQARGGTEAFF
cdr3_nt: TGTGCCATCAGTTCCCATCACCAAGCCCGGGGGGGTACTGAAGCTTTCTTT

j_call: TRBJ1-1
v_call: TRBV29-1
clone_size: .
d_call: .
cdr3_aa: CSAVGRGGAEAFF
cdr3_nt: TGCAGCGCTGTCGGAAGGGGAGGGGCTGAAGCTTTCTTT

j_call: TRBJ1-3
v_call: TRBV7-9
clone_size: .
d_call: TRBD1
cdr3_aa: CASSHRDREGNTIYF
cdr3_nt: TGTGCCAGCAGCCACCGGGACAGGGAGGGAAACACCATATATTTT

j_call: TRBJ2-2
v_call: TRBV21-1
clone_size: .
d_call: .
cdr3_aa: CASSTQIGCGAAGELFF
cdr3_nt: TGTGCCAGCAGCACCCAGATTGGGTGTGGGGCTGCCGGGGAGCTGTTTTTT

j_call: TRBJ2-3
v_call: TRBV27
clone_size: .
d_call: TRBD2
cdr3_aa: CASSLLAGAFGDTQYF
cdr3_nt: TGTGCCAGCAGTTTACTAGCGGGGGCATTTGGAGATACGCAGTATTTT

j_call: TRBJ1-1
v_call: TRBV2
clone_size: .
d_call: .
cdr3_aa: CASSVQGLTTEAFF
cdr3_nt: TGTGCCAGCAGTGTACAGGGTCTGACCACTGAAGCTTTCTTT

j_call: TRBJ2-5
v_call: TRBV6-5
clone_size: .
d_call: TRBD2
cdr3_aa: CASKRLATLETQYF
cdr3_nt: TGTGCCAGCAAACGACTAGCGACTCTCGAGACCCAGTACTTC

j_call: TRBJ1-2
v_call: TRBV4-3
clone_size: .
d_call: .
cdr3_aa: CASSQDTRENYGYTF
cdr3_nt: TGCGCCAGCAGCCAAGACACGAGGGAAAACTATGGCTACACCTTC

j_call: TRBJ1-3
v_call: TRBV6-1
clone_size: .
d_call: .
cdr3_aa: CASSAHRPSGNTIYF
cdr3_nt: TGTGCCAGCAGTGCCCACAGGCCCTCTGGAAACACCATATATTTT

j_call: TRBJ2-7
v_call: TRBV4-2
clone_size: .
d_call: .
cdr3_aa: CASSQDPQATYEQYF
cdr3_nt: TGTGCCAGCAGCCAAGACCCCCAGGCTACCTACGAGCAGTACTTC

j_call: TRBJ1-4
v_call: TRBV7-2
clone_size: .
d_call: .
cdr3_aa: CASSFFRQGNEKLFF
cdr3_nt: TGTGCCAGCAGCTTTTTTCGGCAGGGTAATGAAAAACTGTTTTTT

j_call: TRBJ1-2
v_call: TRBV6-5
clone_size: .
d_call: TRBD1
cdr3_aa: CASRQTGTANYGYTF
cdr3_nt: TGTGCCAGCAGGCAGACAGGGACCGCTAACTATGGCTACACCTTC

j_call: TRBJ1-1
v_call: TRBV27
clone_size: .
d_call: .
cdr3_aa: CASSWQMNTEAFF
cdr3_nt: TGTGCCAGCAGTTGGCAAATGAACACTGAAGCTTTCTTT

j_call: TRBJ2-2
v_call: TRBV30
clone_size: .
d_call: .
cdr3_aa: CAWTNGVNTGELFF
cdr3_nt: TGTGCCTGGACCAACGGGGTGAACACCGGGGAGCTGTTTTTT

j_call: TRBJ1-2
v_call: TRBV5-1
clone_size: .
d_call: TRBD1
cdr3_aa: CASSLGFLGTGINYGYTF
cdr3_nt: TGCGCCAGCAGCTTGGGCTTCTTAGGGACAGGCATAAACTATGGCTACACCTTC